The present entry profiles one TCR beta chain with its context. Its antigen is as yet unknown. The sample comes from a study of CD8+ T cells in alopecia areata. Whole-study results and caveats: The study found TCR sharing across patients less clear than in mice, possibly for HLA reasons.

Germline V lookup: CDR1 SQVTM, CDR2 ANQGSEA. This CDR3 contains 14 residues. With 3 bases removed from V and 2 bases from J, the gap between germline ends came to 11 bases. Reverse transcription of extracted RNA yielded cDNA, which provided the sequencing template. The assay was immunoSEQ multiplex PCR, and TCRdb's table has in-frame clones only and misses some. The table includes 35,000 to 50,000 clones, over 85% detected once. The treatment denotes: oral pan-JAK inhibitor, 5-10 mg twice daily. Lesional scalp punch biopsies and peripheral blood came from alopecia areata patients. The sample here was CD8+ T cells sorted from blood, taken at week 24, from a patient treated with tofacitinib. The chain joins TRBV29-1 to TRBJ2-1; a possible D gene is TRBD2 (5 bases). This sequence originates from a human donor with alopecia areata. This chain's CDR3 is CSVDEGATYNEQFF. The CDR3 bases are TGCAGCGTTGATGAGGGAGCCACCTACAATGAGCAGTTCTTC.